The rows below give T cell receptor beta chains drawn from one sample of a study of long-term antiretroviral therapy in people with HIV. Using immunoSEQ multiplex PCR, the repertoire was profiled, and TCRdb retains in-frame clones only, with some absent. The sample contains about 21,000 clones, about nine tenths of which appear only once. The input for sequencing was unsorted PBMCs, taken 0.2 years before starting antiretroviral therapy. These receptor sequences come from a man aged 18 to 30 with HIV. CDR3s include the opening cysteine and the closing phenylalanine or tryptophan.

J,V,CDR3
TRBJ2-7,TRBV18,CASSPGGQLVYEQYF
TRBJ1-4,TRBV5-4,CASRIRGGEKLFF
TRBJ1-1,TRBV4-1,CASSRGQFGVNSEAFF
TRBJ2-3,TRBV6-1,CASSATSGRAGTQYF
TRBJ2-1,TRBV5-6,CASSWVGEQFF
TRBJ2-7,TRBV5-4,CASSLEPSGQYEQYF
TRBJ1-3,TRBV6-5,CASSSWGIQDTIYF
TRBJ2-3,TRBV7-7,CASSPSSGVDADTQYF
TRBJ2-7,TRBV15,CATSTEGGIYEQYF
TRBJ1-4,TRBV5-1,CASSLGQFNEKLFF
TRBJ1-2,TRBV4-3,CASSQWDREASGYTF
TRBJ1-4,TRBV11-3,CASSRGRGSEKLFF
TRBJ1-2,TRBV7-9,CASSPGSNGYTF
TRBJ1-2,TRBV6-5,CASSPHRTYGYTF
TRBJ2-7,TRBV27,CASGGLAGTYEQYF
TRBJ1-6,TRBV5-4,CASSLGNLYNSPLHF
TRBJ1-4,TRBV7-6,CASSLQGGNEKLFF
TRBJ1-1,TRBV5-1,CASSLSRKGGRDTEAFF
TRBJ2-7,TRBV6-6,CASSLTSTYEQYF
TRBJ2-7,TRBV5-4,CASSSWDKTGYEQYF
TRBJ2-5,TRBV5-1,CASSSAVGEAAVTQYF
TRBJ2-5,TRBV9,CASSVDAGSQETQYF
TRBJ2-1,TRBV5-1,CASSLTGEDEQFF
TRBJ1-5,TRBV19,CASTPDRVVRPQHF
TRBJ2-2,TRBV4-2,CASSQDAGELFF
TRBJ2-3,TRBV5-1,CASSLGRQGADTQYF
TRBJ2-7,TRBV15,CATSRDMGANYEQYF
TRBJ1-1,TRBV11-2,CASSLVAGGEAFF
TRBJ1-1,TRBV6-6,CASTLGHLNTEAFF